This T cell receptor beta chain originates from a study of technical replicates of blood from a few donors. The CDR3 contains 13 residues. The V segment lost 8 bases and the J segment 4 bases; nucleotides outside the gene matches: 7. Germline CDR1 SNHLY, CDR2 FYNNEI. Some clones are missing from TCRdb's copy, which holds only in-frame ones; the method was immunoSEQ multiplex PCR. This sample has about 49,000 clones, with about 90% found just once. Sequenced: PBMCs. The rearrangement joins TRBV2 to TRBJ1-1; 7 positions match TRBD1. The clonotype was recovered from a human donor in good health. Some clones in this sample may be carry-over from other donors' samples. The chain's CDR3 is CASGGSGGTEAFF. CDR3 nucleotide sequence: TGTGCCAGCGGGGGTTCAGGGGGCACTGAAGCTTTCTTT.